The 30 T cell receptor beta chains below come from one sample, sequenced in a study of T cells in Graves' hyperthyroidism and ophthalmopathy. Amplified regions were TCR beta CDR3 sequences from RNA transcripts. In the first-round RT-PCR of the TCR CDR3, the HTBI primer set was used. TCRdb itself ran the multiplex PCR reads through MiXCR, one entry per CDR3 protein. This table holds under 750,000 distinct CDR3 sequences, 18% found once. Sequenced input: blood. Receptors were obtained from a woman aged 45-59 years with Graves' hyperthyroidism that later progressed to Graves' ophthalmopathy.

This clonotype was detected only a few times. The rearrangement uses TRBV10-3 and TRBJ1-2; 9 bases agree with TRBD1. Germline values: CDR1 ENHRY, CDR2 SYGVKD. The CDR3 length is 15 residues. The trim removed 0 bases at V and 5 bases at J, leaving 4 bases unmatched. Here the CDR3 reads CAISESGQGIYGYTF. The CDR3 DNA sequence: TGTGCCATCAGTGAGTCCGGACAGGGGATATATGGCTACACCTTC.

This clonotype was counted ten times or more. The rearrangement links TRBV5-1 to TRBJ2-3; no reliable D call. Germline lookup yields CDR1 SGHRS and CDR2 YFSETQ. V lost 0 bases to trimming and J lost 0 bases, with 11 bases between them. CDR3 length: 16 amino acids. The CDR3 loop is CASSLDGIPSTDTQYF. CDR3 nucleotides: TGCGCCAGCAGCTTGGATGGGATACCCAGCACAGATACGCAGTATTTT. The whole variable domain, filled in from reference TRBV5-1 and TRBJ2-3, reads KAGVTQTPRYLIKTRGQQVTLSCSPISGHRSVSWYQQTPGQGLQFLFEYFSETQRNKGNFPGRFSGRQFSNSRSEMNVSTLELGDSALYLCASSLDGIPSTDTQYFGPGTRLTVL.

This clonotype occurred a few times. This sequence joins TRBV28 and TRBJ1-2; possible D gene TRBD1, 6 bases. CDR1 is MDHEN and CDR2 is SYDVKM in the germline V gene. This CDR3 has 15 amino acids. V lost 2 bases and J 5 bases, leaving 15 bases between the germline ends. This chain's CDR3 is CASSLPRTEKYGYTF. The CDR3 DNA follows: TGTGCCAGCAGTTTACCGCGGACAGAGAAGTATGGCTACACCTTC.

There are a few counts of this clonotype. This chain joins TRBV20-1 and TRBJ1-2; 7 positions agree with TRBD1. Germline V gene lookup returns CDR1 DFQATT and CDR2 SNEGSKA (reference sequence). J gave up 2 bases and V 6 bases, and 6 bases lay outside the gene matches. The CDR3 has 13 residues. The chain's CDR3 is CSAPPTGNYGYTF. CDR3 DNA: TGCAGTGCGCCCCCGACAGGGAACTATGGCTACACCTTC.

This clonotype was recorded at least ten times. V usage is TRBV30 and J usage is TRBJ1-1; D gene uncertain. Trimming took off 2 bases at V and 6 bases at J, with 10 bases between the two ends. The CDR3 runs 12 residues. Germline values: CDR1 GTSNPN, CDR2 SVGIG (reference sequence). CDR3 DNA: TGTGCCTGGAGTAATGATTGGGCTGAAGCTTTCTTT. Translated, it gives CAWSNDWAEAFF.

This clonotype was observed a handful of times. One end of the junction is discordant with germline, which a read error may explain. The V and J genes are TRBV6-2 or TRBV6-3 and TRBJ2-1; the D gene is possibly TRBD1 (6 bases). From germline, CDR1 is MNHEY and CDR2 SVGEGT. This CDR3 comprises 17 residues. CDR3 nucleotide sequence: TGTGCCAGCAGTTACCCATCCTCAGGGAACAGGGTCAATGAGCAGTCCTTC. Protein product: CASSYPSSGNRVNEQSF.

This clonotype came up a few times. This chain links TRBV20-1 with TRBJ2-1, with 8 positions matching TRBD2. The germline V gene has CDR1 DFQATT and CDR2 SNEGSKA (reference sequence). This CDR3 is 15 amino acids long. With 0 bases clipped from V and 14 bases from J, the junction kept 15 bases outside the gene matches. The CDR3 nucleotides are TGCAGTGCTAGAGAACGACTAGCGAGGCTTAGGTGGGAGTTCTTC. It is translated as CSARERLARLRWEFF.

This clonotype was seen ten or more times. The rearrangement links TRBV7-2 to TRBJ2-1; 9 positions agree with TRBD2. With V trimmed by 4 bases and J by 0 bases, 16 bases remained unmatched. This CDR3 is built from 20 residues. Germline CDR1 reads SGHTA; CDR2 reads FQGNSA. CDR3 in amino acids: CASSSSQRGAFLTSYNEQFF. DNA of the CDR3: TGTGCCAGCAGCTCTTCGCAGCGGGGGGCGTTCTTAACCTCCTACAATGAGCAGTTCTTC.

This clonotype has just a few counts. The chain combines TRBV5-6 with TRBJ2-2; D possibly corresponds to TRBD1 (6 bases). Germline V gene data show CDR1 as SGHDT and CDR2 as YYEEEE. The CDR3 length is 15 residues. Between the trimmed V and J ends, which lost 3 bases and 5 bases, there was a span of 14 bases. CDR3 DNA: TGTGCCAGCAGCTCAACAGGGATCGGAACCGGGGAGCTGTTTTTT. It is translated as CASSSTGIGTGELFF.

The genes are TRBV3-1 and TRBJ2-7, with D unclear. The V end was cut by 4 bases, the J end by 2 bases, with 15 bases between. This CDR3 has 15 residues. Germline V CDR1 and CDR2: LGHDT, YNNKEL (reference sequence). Written as DNA, the CDR3 is TGTGCCAGCAGCCCCACAGCATCAAGCCCCTACGAGCAGTACTTC. Translated, it gives CASSPTASSPYEQYF.

This clonotype appeared many times. The chain is built from TRBV3-1 and TRBJ2-5, with D perhaps TRBD1 or TRBD2 (6 bases each). CDR1 is LGHDT, CDR2 YNNKEL, per germline (reference sequence). Trimming left V 0 bases short and J 1 base short, with 12 bases between. The CDR3 contains 16 residues. CDR3: CASSQERGDSQETQYF. CDR3 in DNA: TGTGCCAGCAGCCAAGAAAGGGGGGATAGCCAAGAGACCCAGTACTTC.

The chain joins TRBV11-3 to TRBJ2-3, with 11 positions matching TRBD2. The germline gives CDR1 SGHNT, CDR2 YENEEA. This CDR3 spans 16 amino acids. After removal of 1 base from V and 2 bases from J, the junction contained 2 bases not matched to a gene. The CDR3 sequence is CASSLVAGGTTDTQYF. CDR3 DNA sequence: TGTGCCAGCAGCTTAGTAGCGGGGGGGACCACAGATACGCAGTATTTT.

This clonotype was observed a few times. The J gene is TRBJ1-2, the V gene TRBV18; no firm D call. The germline V gene encodes CDR1 KGHSH and CDR2 LQKENI. The CDR3 length is 18 residues. V shed 3 bases and J shed 8 bases, with 28 bases lying between them. This CDR3 reads CASSPVPIPLPPPMGYTF. DNA for the CDR3: TGTGCCAGCTCACCGGTCCCAATCCCTCTCCCACCTCCGATGGGCTACACCTTC.

The V and J genes are TRBV13 and TRBJ1-2, with 9 bases aligning to TRBD1. V lost 0 bases, J lost 3 bases, and 2 bases stayed unmatched. CDR1 PRHDT and CDR2 FYEKMQ come from the germline V gene (reference sequence). CDR3 size: 15 residues. The CDR3 nucleotides read TGTGCCAGCAGCTTAGGGGACAGGGGATACTATGGCTACACCTTC. This codes for CASSLGDRGYYGYTF.

In this sample, this clonotype turned up many times. The chain joins TRBV13 to TRBJ1-1; the D gene is possibly TRBD1 (6 bases). CDR1 and CDR2 (germline): PRHDT, FYEKMQ (reference sequence). V dropped 10 bases and J dropped 4 bases, with 13 bases sitting between them. This CDR3 is 12 amino acids long. The CDR3: CATGGPGTEAFF. CDR3 nucleotide sequence: TGTGCCACGGGGGGGCCTGGCACTGAAGCTTTCTTT.

In this sample, this clonotype turned up many times. The chain recombines TRBV20-1 with TRBJ1-1, with D maybe TRBD1 (6 bases). Per germline, CDR1 DFQATT and CDR2 SNEGSKA (reference sequence). This CDR3 has 12 residues. Between the trimmed V and J ends, which lost 6 bases and 4 bases, there was a span of 12 bases. The CDR3 DNA follows: TGCAGTGCCCACAGGGCGAGCACTGAAGCTTTCTTT. Protein sequence: CSAHRASTEAFF.

This clonotype was found many times. CDR3 coding DNA: TGTGCCAGCAGTGACCCCCGCCTCGATGAGACCCAGTACTTC. Protein product: CASSDPRLDETQYF. The chain couples TRBV2 to TRBJ2-5; the D is unclear. Trimming took 3 bases from V and 5 from J, leaving 13 bases between them. This CDR3 has 14 residues. Germline CDR1 and CDR2: SNHLY and FYNNEI. Looking up the rest from reference TRBV2 and TRBJ2-5 gives the full variable domain: EPEVTQTPSHQVTQMGQEVILRCVPISNHLYFYWYRQILGQKVEFLVSFYNNEISEKSEIFDDQFSVERPDGSNFTLKIRSTKLEDSAMYFCASSDPRLDETQYFGPGTRLLVL.

This clonotype was recorded many times. V and J are TRBV29-1 and TRBJ2-3; D possibly corresponds to TRBD1 (6 bases). The V end lost 3 bases, the J end lost 1 base, and 14 bases lay between the germline ends. Germline-derived CDR1 and CDR2 are SQVTM and ANQGSEA. The CDR3 has 15 amino acids. The CDR3 loop is CSVDGAGARTDTQYF. The CDR3 DNA is TGCAGCGTTGATGGGGCAGGGGCCCGCACAGATACGCAGTATTTT.

This clonotype appeared many times. V usage is TRBV3-1 and J usage is TRBJ1-4, with D unclear. This CDR3 comprises 15 residues. The germline gives CDR1 LGHDT, CDR2 YNNKEL (reference sequence). V dropped 0 bases and J dropped 8 bases, with 13 bases sitting between them. CDR3 region: CASSQEVAAQEKLFF. The CDR3 DNA reads TGTGCCAGCAGCCAAGAGGTGGCAGCGCAAGAAAAACTGTTTTTT.

The J gene is TRBJ1-2, the V gene TRBV7-2, with D possibly matching TRBD1 (5 bases). Germline CDR1 and CDR2: SGHTA and FQGNSA. V lost 5 bases, J lost 4 bases, and 17 bases lay in between. The CDR3 has 15 residues. The CDR3 loop is CASSLDPQGSYGYTF. Here the CDR3 DNA reads TGTGCCAGCAGCCTGGACCCCCAGGGCTCCTATGGCTACACCTTC.

In its sample, this clonotype was seen many times. This rearrangement joins TRBV2 to TRBJ1-1; tentatively, D is TRBD1 (6 bases). This CDR3 has 16 amino acids. The V and J ends lost 2 bases and 0 bases respectively, with 13 bases between them. In germline, CDR1 is SNHLY, CDR2 FYNNEI. Here the CDR3 reads CASSEPIGGMNTEAFF. In nucleotides, the CDR3 is TGTGCCAGCAGTGAACCGATAGGGGGAATGAACACTGAAGCTTTCTTT.

This clonotype has more than one count but fewer than ten. The chain recombines TRBV5-1 with TRBJ1-1; no definite D call. The ends were cut back, 7 bases at V and 1 base at J, with 11 bases in the middle. Germline V CDR1 and CDR2: SGHRS, YFSETQ. The CDR3 sequence is 13 residues long. The CDR3 here is CASALLGNTEAFF. For the CDR3, the DNA is TGCGCCAGCGCCCTCCTCGGGAACACTGAAGCTTTCTTT.

This clonotype came up many times. The CDR3 DNA reads TGTGCCAGCACCCAACCGGGACAGCAAGAGACCCAGTACTTC. Amino acids: CASTQPGQQETQYF. The chain couples TRBV7-9 to TRBJ2-5; 7 bases are a match to TRBD1. Germline V gene sequence: CDR1 SEHNR, CDR2 FQNEAQ (reference sequence). This CDR3 comprises 14 residues. The trim removed 7 bases at V and 2 bases at J, leaving 7 bases unmatched.

This chain joins TRBV29-1 and TRBJ1-2, with 9 bases fitting TRBD1. The CDR3 extends over 15 amino acids. Germline-derived CDR1 and CDR2 are SQVTM and ANQGSEA. The junction had 14 bases not matched to a gene; V was cut back by 6 bases and J by 6 bases. The CDR3 DNA reads as TGCAGCGTCGATGAGACAGGGGGTTTCCACGATGGCTACACCTTC. Translating gives CSVDETGGFHDGYTF.

This clonotype was counted a single time. The chain uses TRBV7-8 and TRBJ2-3, with D hard to call. The CDR3 totals 15 residues. In germline, CDR1 is SGHVS, CDR2 FQNEAQ. V was clipped by 5 bases and J by 0 bases, with 12 bases between them. For the CDR3, the DNA is TGTGCCAGCAGCCCAAAACGGATTAGCACAGATACGCAGTATTTT. It yields the protein CASSPKRISTDTQYF.

The V and J genes are TRBV19 and TRBJ2-3; the D gene is possibly TRBD1 (6 bases). Germline lookup yields CDR1 LNHDA and CDR2 SQIVND (reference sequence). The V and J ends lost 3 bases and 2 bases respectively, with 15 bases between them. The CDR3 runs to 16 residues. This CDR3 reads CASSMGGTGTTDTQYF. CDR3 DNA: TGTGCCAGTAGTATGGGCGGTACAGGGACCACAGATACGCAGTATTTT.

This clonotype was observed at least ten times. V usage is TRBV3-1 and J usage is TRBJ2-1, with D possibly being TRBD1 or TRBD2 (5 bases each). Germline assignment: CDR1 LGHDT and CDR2 YNNKEL (reference sequence). The ends were cut back, 1 base at V and 3 bases at J, with 16 bases in the middle. The CDR3 extends over 17 amino acids. The CDR3 nucleotides read TGTGCCAGCAGCCAAGTTACTAGGCAGGGTGGCTACAATGAGCAGTTCTTC. This gives the protein CASSQVTRQGGYNEQFF.

This clonotype has at least ten counts. The chain links TRBV27 to TRBJ1-5; TRBD1 agrees at 10 bases. The CDR3 is 16 amino acids. The J segment lost 4 bases and the V segment lost 4 bases, leaving 7 bases of the junction unmatched. CDR1 is MNHEY and CDR2 is SMNVEV in the germline V gene (reference sequence). The CDR3 loop is CASSSRDRGLNQPQHF. CDR3 DNA: TGTGCCAGCAGTTCCAGAGACAGGGGGCTAAATCAGCCCCAGCATTTT.

There are many counts of this clonotype. The rearrangement links TRBV11-2 to TRBJ1-2; D gene unclear. Per the germline V gene, CDR1 is SGHAT and CDR2 is FQNNGV. This CDR3 spans 14 amino acids. The V end was cut by 6 bases, the J end by 1 base, with 12 bases between. CDR3 region: CASRESGNNYGYTF. CDR3 nucleotide sequence: TGTGCCAGCAGGGAGAGCGGGAATAACTATGGCTACACCTTC.

The V gene is TRBV19, the J gene TRBJ2-1; 11 nucleotides match TRBD2. CDR3 length: 17 residues. CDR1 and CDR2 (germline): LNHDA, SQIVND (reference sequence). V was pared by 1 base and J by 2 bases, with 4 bases of the junction left unmatched. DNA for the CDR3: TGTGCCAGTAGTATAGCGCTAGCGGGGGGTCCCTACAATGAGCAGTTCTTC. Residues: CASSIALAGGPYNEQFF.